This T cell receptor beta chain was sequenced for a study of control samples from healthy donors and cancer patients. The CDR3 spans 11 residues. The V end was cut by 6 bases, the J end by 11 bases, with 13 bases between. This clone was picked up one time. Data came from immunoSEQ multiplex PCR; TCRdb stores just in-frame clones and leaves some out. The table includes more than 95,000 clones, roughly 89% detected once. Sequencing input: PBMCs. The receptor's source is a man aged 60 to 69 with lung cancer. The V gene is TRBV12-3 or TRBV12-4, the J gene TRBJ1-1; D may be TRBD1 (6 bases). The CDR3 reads CASSLGGAAFF. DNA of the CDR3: TGTGCCAGCAGCCTCGGGGGGGCGGCTTTCTTT.